The 10 T cell receptor beta chains in this list originate from one sample, sequenced in a study of shared clonotypes between healthy human individuals (dated by TCRdb to about 2020). To prepare the library, the immunoSEQ multiplex PCR assay was applied. Drawn from immuneACCESS, this table holds only the in-frame rearrangements with V and J called that TCRdb kept. Clones are partly lost; checked studies trace under half to an unresolved V gene and leave the rest unexplained. Present in this sample are a few million clones, roughly 92% of which were seen just once. The ten largest clones add up to 0.11% to 0.15% of the sample. The sample was naive CD4+ T cells sorted from blood. According to the study, the label for this sample's cell subset or site signals: CD45RA+ positively selected. These receptors all stem from a man aged 18 to 35 in good health.

The chain carries TRBV5-3 and TRBJ2-3; tentatively, D is TRBD1 (7 bases). TRBV5-3 is identified as an open reading frame with a role that is uncertain. V was clipped by 4 bases and J by 8 bases, with 29 bases between them. This CDR3 is 18 amino acids long. As DNA, the CDR3 is TGTGCCAGAAGCCCCGGACGCCCCGACAGGGAGGTTTCAGCTACGCAGTATTTT. This translates into CARSPGRPDREVSATQYF.

The chain carries TRBV6-6 and TRBJ2-1; D not resolved. The V end was cut by 4 bases, the J end by 10 bases, with 11 bases between. The CDR3 spans 12 residues. Germline CDR1 and CDR2: MNHNY and SVGAGI (reference sequence). The chain's CDR3 is CASSSSYGEQFF. The DNA of the CDR3 is TGTGCCAGCAGTTCGTCCTACGGGGAGCAGTTCTTC.

This chain joins TRBV4-3 and TRBJ2-7; D gene uncertain. The CDR3 covers 15 residues. The germline V and J ends were trimmed by 5 bases and 0 bases, with 14 bases remaining between them. Germline V gene data show CDR1 as LGHNA and CDR2 as YSLEER. CDR3 sequence reads: CASSKRVGGSYEQYF. The CDR3 nucleotides are TGCGCCAGCAGCAAAAGGGTAGGCGGCTCCTACGAGCAGTACTTC.

V gene TRBV7-9 combines with J gene TRBJ2-7, with D possibly being TRBD1 (7 bases). With 3 bases removed from V and 4 bases from J, the gap between germline ends came to 16 bases. Germline CDR1 and CDR2: SEHNR and FQNEAQ (reference sequence). This CDR3 is built from 15 residues. As DNA, the CDR3 is TGTGCCAGCAGCTTCTACCAGGGGGGTCGTTACGAGCAGTACTTC. Amino acid sequence: CASSFYQGGRYEQYF.

V and J are TRBV5-1 and TRBJ2-7; D not resolved. The germline V gene encodes CDR1 SGHRS and CDR2 YFSETQ. Trimming took off 1 base at V and 5 bases at J, with 7 bases between the two ends. The CDR3 spans 12 residues. The CDR3 region has the DNA TGCGCCAGCAGCTTGTGGGATCACGAGCAGTACTTC. It encodes CASSLWDHEQYF.

This sequence joins TRBV21-1 and TRBJ2-3. TRBV21-1 is a documented pseudogene. The CDR3 has 12 residues. CDR3 DNA: TGTGCCAGCAGCACCTGTCATATTACGCAGTATTTT. Encoded protein: CASSTCHITQYF.

The chain is built from TRBV27 and TRBJ1-5, with a possible D match to TRBD1 (6 bases). Looked up from germline, CDR1 is MNHEY and CDR2 is SMNVEV (reference sequence). The V end was cut by 5 bases, the J end by 4 bases, with 12 bases between. This CDR3 region has 14 residues. CDR3 residues: CASSSQGWNQPQHF. CDR3 sequence (DNA): TGTGCCAGCAGTAGCCAGGGGTGGAATCAGCCCCAGCATTTT.

The chain joins TRBV19 to TRBJ2-3; D is ambiguous. This CDR3 has 11 amino acids. Germline loops: CDR1 LNHDA, CDR2 SQIVND (reference sequence). The V and J ends lost 7 bases and 5 bases respectively, with 7 bases between them. CDR3 loop: CASKWGDTQYF. DNA of the CDR3: TGTGCCAGTAAATGGGGAGATACGCAGTATTTT.

The rearrangement links TRBV7-2 to TRBJ1-1; D gene uncertain. V lost 1 base to trimming and J lost 8 bases, with 8 bases between them. Germline V lookup: CDR1 SGHTA, CDR2 FQGNSA. This CDR3 region has 12 residues. CDR3 nucleotide sequence: TGTGCCAGCAGCTTAGAATCACAGGAAGCTTTCTTT. Protein sequence: CASSLESQEAFF.

The rearrangement joins TRBV7-9 to TRBJ2-3; 10 nucleotides match TRBD2. The CDR3 consists of 16 residues. After removal of 3 bases from V and 1 base from J, the junction contained 4 bases not matched to a gene. The germline gives CDR1 SEHNR, CDR2 FQNEAQ (reference sequence). The CDR3 sequence: CASSLTSGGGTDTQYF. The DNA of the CDR3 is TGTGCCAGCAGCTTGACAAGCGGGGGGGGCACAGATACGCAGTATTTT.